One and the same sample provided the 12 T cell receptor beta chains below, sequenced in a study of radiation and T cells in renal cell carcinoma. Time point described: blood 2 weeks post-SBRT. Treatment given: 15 Gy SBRT to primary tumor, nephrectomy 4 weeks later. Libraries were prepared by immunoSEQ multiplex PCR; TCRdb keeps only in-frame clonotypes and omits some of them. The table records about 120,000 clones, roughly four fifths of them present only once. The sample in question was blood, obtained from a patient whose treatment included radiotherapy and nephrectomy. These TCRs come from a man over 45 with renal cell carcinoma.

The chain has TRBV2 and TRBJ2-7; D is ambiguous. The V and J ends lost 4 bases and 2 bases respectively, with 9 bases between them. This CDR3 contains 13 residues. The germline V gene has CDR1 SNHLY and CDR2 FYNNEI. CDR3 region: CASSASPAYEQYF. For the CDR3, the DNA is TGTGCCAGCAGTGCCTCACCCGCCTACGAGCAGTACTTC.

The CDR3: CSAYTGGVLFF. The CDR3 nucleotides are TGCAGCGCCTATACAGGGGGCGTGCTGTTCTTC. The J gene is TRBJ2-1, the V gene TRBV29-1, with TRBD1 matching over 9 bases. Per the germline V gene, CDR1 is SQVTM and CDR2 is ANQGSEA. V lost 7 bases and J lost 15; bases outside the gene matches: 10. The CDR3 has 11 amino acids.

This chain links TRBV5-4 with TRBJ1-1; D is perhaps TRBD1 (5 bases). This CDR3 is 12 amino acids long. The V gene's germline CDR1 is SGHNT and CDR2 YYREEE (reference sequence). V lost 3 bases and J lost 5, with 8 bases in between. The CDR3 is CASSSSGTEAFF. CDR3 nucleotide sequence: TGTGCCAGCAGCTCCTCAGGGACTGAAGCTTTCTTT.

This chain joins TRBV11-2 and TRBJ1-2, with D unresolved. The V end lost 4 bases, the J end lost 2 bases, and 11 bases lay between the germline ends. Germline V gives CDR1 SGHAT, CDR2 FQNNGV. This CDR3 has 14 amino acids. The CDR3 here is CASSSVRVNYGYTF. For the CDR3, the DNA is TGTGCCAGCAGCTCAGTACGGGTGAACTATGGCTACACCTTC.

The rearrangement joins TRBV30 to TRBJ1-3; D possibly corresponds to TRBD1 (5 bases). The V gene lost 4 bases and the J gene lost 0 bases, with 7 bases spanning the gap. The CDR3 runs 13 residues. Germline values: CDR1 GTSNPN, CDR2 SVGIG (reference sequence). CDR3 in DNA: TGTGCCTGGACAGGGATCTCTGGAAACACCATATATTTT. Translating it yields CAWTGISGNTIYF.

CDR3 sequence reads: CASSLGGHSSYEQYF. The CDR3 bases are TGTGCCAGCAGCTTGGGGGGACATAGCTCCTACGAGCAGTACTTC. The chain uses TRBV9 and TRBJ2-7; D assignment may be TRBD1 or TRBD2 (6 bases each). Germline loops: CDR1 SGDLS, CDR2 YYNGEE. Trimming shortened V by 4 bases and J by 0 bases, and 14 bases separated the two germline ends. This CDR3 has 15 amino acids.

The chain couples TRBV5-1 to TRBJ1-2; TRBD1 agrees at 8 bases. The CDR3 has 14 residues. J gave up 8 bases and V 4 bases, and 10 bases lay outside the gene matches. CDR1 is SGHRS, CDR2 YFSETQ, per germline. In DNA, the CDR3 is TGCGCCAGCAGCCCCGGGACAGGAGCTGGAGGCTACACCTTC. This codes for CASSPGTGAGGYTF.

This chain links TRBV5-8 with TRBJ2-1; 12 bases match TRBD2. CDR3 length: 16 residues. CDR1 is SGHTS, CDR2 YDEGEE, per germline. The ends lost 4 bases at V and 4 bases at J; junction bases unmatched: 6. The CDR3 loop is CASSTRLAGEYNEQFF. CDR3 coding DNA: TGTGCCAGCAGCACAAGACTAGCGGGGGAATACAATGAGCAGTTCTTC. Combining the CDR3 with reference TRBV5-8 and TRBJ2-1 gives the whole variable domain EAGVTQSPTHLIKTRGQQATLRCSPISGHTSVYWYQQALGLGLQFLLWYDEGEERNRGNFPPRFSGRQFPNYSSELNVNALELEDSALYLCASSTRLAGEYNEQFFGPGTRLTVL.

The chain is built from TRBV5-6 and TRBJ2-7; unclear D gene. Trimming removed 2 bases from V and 0 bases from J, with 0 bases in between. This CDR3 spans 11 amino acids. CDR1 SGHDT and CDR2 YYEEEE come from the germline V gene. The CDR3 sequence: CASSFSYEQYF. In DNA, the CDR3 is TGTGCCAGCAGCTTCTCCTACGAGCAGTACTTC.

The gene calls are TRBV14 and TRBJ2-5; 8 positions match TRBD1. Germline loops: CDR1 SGHDN, CDR2 FVKESK. With V trimmed by 7 bases and J by 5 bases, 3 bases remained unmatched. The CDR3 is 12 residues long. The CDR3 loop reads CASKTGVETQYF. DNA of the CDR3: TGTGCCAGCAAGACAGGGGTTGAGACCCAGTACTTC.

This clone occurred once. V usage is TRBV6-1 and J usage is TRBJ1-1; tentatively, D is TRBD1 (5 bases). The CDR3 is 12 residues long. Germline V CDR1 and CDR2: MNHNS, SASEGT. Trimming left V 5 bases short and J 6 bases short, with 10 bases between. CDR3 in amino acids: CASSQGSPEAFF. CDR3 coding DNA: TGTGCCAGCAGTCAGGGATCTCCTGAAGCTTTCTTT.

The rearrangement links TRBV5-1 to TRBJ2-7, with D perhaps matching TRBD1 or TRBD2 (5 bases each). The CDR3 totals 14 residues. Trimming removed 4 bases at V and 4 bases at J, with 15 bases between. The germline CDR1 and CDR2 sequences are SGHRS and YFSETQ. The CDR3 spells CASSRDGKEYEQYF. Here the CDR3 DNA reads TGCGCCAGCAGCCGGGACGGCAAGGAGTACGAGCAGTACTTC.